A selection of T cell receptor beta chains follows, all from one sample in a study of T cell repertoires in cytomegalovirus infection. TCRdb called the reads again in MiXCR, with one record for every CDR3 protein. There are 450,000 to 650,000 distinct CDR3 sequences in the sample; about a quarter occur only once, and less than 15% lies in the top ten. The specimen sequenced was PBMCs. All receptors derive from a human donor in good health (CMV status not recorded). Some clones in this sample may be carry-over from other donors' samples. Both conserved end residues are part of each CDR3. The D gene is left open where the match is weak. Where a row states a size, it is once, few, many or the class of an expanded clone; other rows omit it.

TRBD1,TRBV7-2,16,TRBJ2-3,NA,CASTSVVGGRTDTQYF,TGTGCCAGCACCTCCGTGGTAGGGGGCCGCACAGATACGCAGTATTTT
NA,TRBV14,13,TRBJ2-1,many,CASSRLSYNEQFF,TGTGCCAGCAGCCGGCTCTCCTACAATGAGCAGTTCTTC
NA,TRBV4-1,17,TRBJ1-6,NA,CASSQDADSYYNSPLHF,TGCGCCAGCAGCCAAGATGCAGATTCGTACTATAATTCACCCCTCCACTTT
NA,TRBV7-2,18,TRBJ1-2,many,CASILGQAGYLLLYGYTF,TGTGCCAGCATCTTAGGGCAGGCTGGCTATCTTCTCCTATATGGCTACACCTTC
NA,TRBV10-3,13,TRBJ2-5,few,CAISLRQAETQYF,TGTGCCATCAGTCTTAGACAGGCAGAGACCCAGTACTTC
NA,TRBV12-3/TRBV12-4,14,TRBJ1-2,many,CASGTGGGADGYTF,TGTGCCAGCGGCACTGGAGGGGGGGCAGACGGCTACACCTTC
NA,TRBV7-9,16,TRBJ2-5,NA,CASSLLTGRRQETQYF,TGTGCCAGCAGCTTATTAACTGGGCGGAGACAAGAGACCCAGTACTTC
TRBD1,TRBV6-2/TRBV6-3,15,TRBJ2-3,few,CASSYRDREADTQYF,TGTGCCAGCAGTTACCGGGACAGGGAGGCAGATACGCAGTATTTT
TRBD2,TRBV28,14,TRBJ2-5,many,CANSKSGGVETQYF,TGTGCCAACAGTAAAAGTGGGGGGGTAGAGACCCAGTACTTC
NA,TRBV11-1,12,TRBJ2-5,few,CASSWERETQYF,TGTGCCAGCAGCTGGGAGAGAGAGACCCAGTACTTC
TRBD2,TRBV7-2,18,TRBJ2-1,NA,CASSKSTLAVPLYNEQFF,TGTGCCAGCAGCAAGAGTACCCTAGCGGTTCCCCTTTACAATGAGCAGTTCTTC
NA,TRBV6-2/TRBV6-3,18,TRBJ2-3,NA,CASSYSSLEPGPTDTQYF,TGTGCCAGCAGTTACTCCTCCCTAGAACCGGGCCCCACAGATACGCAGTATTTT
NA,TRBV12-3/TRBV12-4,14,TRBJ1-2,few,CASKMGQTNYGYTF,TGTGCCAGCAAGATGGGGCAGACAAACTATGGCTACACCTTC
TRBD2,TRBV7-6,16,TRBJ2-3,NA,CASSLLPSGTGDTQYF,TGTGCCAGCAGCTTATTGCCTAGCGGGACGGGAGATACGCAGTATTTT
TRBD2,TRBV4-1,17,TRBJ2-5,few,CASSQIFGGSRGETQYF,TGCGCCAGCAGCCAAATTTTCGGCGGGAGCCGTGGGGAGACCCAGTACTTC
NA,TRBV12-3/TRBV12-4,16,TRBJ1-5,NA,CASSFEQGGIGQPQHF,TGTGCCAGCAGTTTCGAACAGGGAGGAATAGGCCAGCCCCAGCATTTT
NA,TRBV20-1,16,TRBJ1-1,NA,CSARGGGQVGRTEAFF,TGCAGTGCTAGGGGGGGGGGGCAGGTCGGAAGGACTGAAGCTTTCTTT
NA,TRBV29-1,14,TRBJ2-5,once,CSVGERVTQETQYF,TGCAGCGTGGGCGAGCGGGTGACCCAAGAGACCCAGTACTTC
TRBD1,TRBV19,14,TRBJ1-1,NA,CASSEDRGGTEAFF,TGTGCCAGTAGTGAGGACAGGGGAGGGACTGAAGCTTTCTTT
TRBD2,TRBV7-8,16,TRBJ2-3,many,CASSWGTSGITDTQYF,TGTGCCAGCAGCTGGGGGACTAGCGGGATCACAGATACGCAGTATTTT
TRBD1,TRBV7-6,16,TRBJ1-3,many,CASSPGDRERESTIYF,TGTGCCAGCAGCCCCGGGGACAGGGAGAGAGAGTCCACCATATATTTT
TRBD2,TRBV7-2,15,TRBJ2-5,NA,CASSGSGRIEETQYF,TGTGCCAGCAGCGGAAGCGGGAGAATCGAAGAGACCCAGTACTTC
NA,TRBV19,13,TRBJ2-5,NA,CASSITAGETQYF,TGTGCCAGTAGTATCACCGCGGGAGAGACCCAGTACTTC